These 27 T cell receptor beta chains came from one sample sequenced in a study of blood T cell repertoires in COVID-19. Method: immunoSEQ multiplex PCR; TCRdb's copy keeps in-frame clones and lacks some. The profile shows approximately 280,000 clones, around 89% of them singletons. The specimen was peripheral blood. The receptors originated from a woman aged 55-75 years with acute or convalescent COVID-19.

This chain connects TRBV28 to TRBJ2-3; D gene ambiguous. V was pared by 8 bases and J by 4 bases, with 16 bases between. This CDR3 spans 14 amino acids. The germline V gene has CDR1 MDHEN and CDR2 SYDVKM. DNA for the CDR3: TGTGCCAGCTACGGGTTGTCTTTTTCAGATACGCAGTATTTT. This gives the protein CASYGLSFSDTQYF.

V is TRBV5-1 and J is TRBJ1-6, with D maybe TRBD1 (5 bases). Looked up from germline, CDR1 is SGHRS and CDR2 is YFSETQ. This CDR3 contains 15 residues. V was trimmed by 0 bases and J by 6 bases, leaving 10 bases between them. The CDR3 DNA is TGCGCCAGCAGCTTGGAAACGACAGCTAATTCACCCCTCCACTTT. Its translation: CASSLETTANSPLHF. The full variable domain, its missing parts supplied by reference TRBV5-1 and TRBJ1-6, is KAGVTQTPRYLIKTRGQQVTLSCSPISGHRSVSWYQQTPGQGLQFLFEYFSETQRNKGNFPGRFSGRQFSNSRSEMNVSTLELGDSALYLCASSLETTANSPLHFGNGTRLTVT.

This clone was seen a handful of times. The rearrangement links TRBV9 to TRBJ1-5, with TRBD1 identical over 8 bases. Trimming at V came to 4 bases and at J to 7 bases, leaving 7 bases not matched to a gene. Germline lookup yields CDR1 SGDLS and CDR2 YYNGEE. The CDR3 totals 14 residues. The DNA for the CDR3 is TGTGCCAGCAGCCAGACAGGGGAGGGACAGCCCCAGCATTTT. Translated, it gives CASSQTGEGQPQHF.

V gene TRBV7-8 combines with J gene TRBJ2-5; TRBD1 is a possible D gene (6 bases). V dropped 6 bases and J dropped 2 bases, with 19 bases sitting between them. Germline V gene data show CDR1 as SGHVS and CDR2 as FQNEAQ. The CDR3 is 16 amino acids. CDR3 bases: TGTGCCAGCAGTCAAACGGGACACTCTATTCAAGAGACCCAGTACTTC. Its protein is CASSQTGHSIQETQYF.

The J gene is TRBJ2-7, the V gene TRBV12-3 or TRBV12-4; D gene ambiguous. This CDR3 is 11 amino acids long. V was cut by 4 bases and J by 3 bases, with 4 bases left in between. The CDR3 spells CASSSSYEQYF. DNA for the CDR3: TGTGCCAGCAGTTCCAGCTACGAGCAGTACTTC.

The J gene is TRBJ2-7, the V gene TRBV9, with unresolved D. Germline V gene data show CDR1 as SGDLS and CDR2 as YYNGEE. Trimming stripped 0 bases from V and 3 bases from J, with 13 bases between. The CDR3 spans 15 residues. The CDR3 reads CASSVVPGPHYEQYF. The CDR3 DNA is TGTGCCAGCAGCGTAGTACCAGGTCCTCACTACGAGCAGTACTTC.

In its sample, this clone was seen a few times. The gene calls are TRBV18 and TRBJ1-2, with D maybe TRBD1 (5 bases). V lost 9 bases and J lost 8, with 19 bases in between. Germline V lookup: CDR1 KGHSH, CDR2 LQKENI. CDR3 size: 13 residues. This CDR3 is CASYNGGNHGYTF. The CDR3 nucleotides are TGTGCCAGTTACAACGGGGGGAACCACGGCTACACCTTC.

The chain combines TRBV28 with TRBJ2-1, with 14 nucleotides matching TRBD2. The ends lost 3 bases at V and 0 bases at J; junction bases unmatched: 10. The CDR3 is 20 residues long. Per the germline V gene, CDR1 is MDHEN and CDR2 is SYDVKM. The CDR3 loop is CASSFPGLAGGESSYNEQFF. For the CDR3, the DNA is TGTGCCAGCAGTTTTCCAGGACTAGCGGGAGGCGAAAGCTCCTACAATGAGCAGTTCTTC. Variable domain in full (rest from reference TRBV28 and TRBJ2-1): DVKVTQSSRYLVKRTGEKVFLECVQDMDHENMFWYRQDPGLGLRLIYFSYDVKMKEKGDIPEGYSVSREKKERFSLILESASTNQTSMYLCASSFPGLAGGESSYNEQFFGPGTRLTVL.

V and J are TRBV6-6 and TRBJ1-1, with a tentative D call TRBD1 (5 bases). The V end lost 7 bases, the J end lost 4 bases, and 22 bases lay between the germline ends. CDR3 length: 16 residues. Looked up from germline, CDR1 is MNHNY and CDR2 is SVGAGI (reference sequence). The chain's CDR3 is CASKPSGGEWGTEAFF. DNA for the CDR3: TGTGCCAGCAAACCCTCGGGGGGGGAGTGGGGCACTGAAGCTTTCTTT.

CDR3 residues: CASSGQVGNQPQHF. CDR3 nucleotides: TGTGCCAGCTCGGGACAGGTAGGCAATCAGCCCCAGCATTTT. The chain has TRBV6-5 and TRBJ1-5, with TRBD1 matching 8 bases. With V trimmed by 8 bases and J by 2 bases, 5 bases remained unmatched. Germline V gene data show CDR1 as MNHEY and CDR2 as SVGAGI. CDR3 length: 14 amino acids.

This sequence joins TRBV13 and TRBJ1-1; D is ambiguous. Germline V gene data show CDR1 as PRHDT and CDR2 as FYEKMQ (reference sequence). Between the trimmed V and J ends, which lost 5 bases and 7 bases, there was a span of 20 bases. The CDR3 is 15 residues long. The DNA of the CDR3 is TGTGCCAGCAGCCAAACGGTCGGGTATCATAGTGAAGCTTTCTTT. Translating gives CASSQTVGYHSEAFF.

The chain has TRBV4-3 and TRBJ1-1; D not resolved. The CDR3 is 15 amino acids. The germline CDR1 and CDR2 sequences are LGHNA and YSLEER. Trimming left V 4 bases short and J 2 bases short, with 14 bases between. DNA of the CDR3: TGCGCCAGCAGCCCTCAGGCATATAGTAACACTGAAGCTTTCTTT. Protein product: CASSPQAYSNTEAFF.

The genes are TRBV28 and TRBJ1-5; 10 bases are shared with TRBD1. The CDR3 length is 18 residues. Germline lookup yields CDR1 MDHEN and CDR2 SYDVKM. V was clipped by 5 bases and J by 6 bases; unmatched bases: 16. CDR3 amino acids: CASSGAGTGEGAGQPQHF. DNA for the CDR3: TGTGCCAGCAGTGGCGCCGGGACAGGGGAGGGAGCCGGTCAGCCCCAGCATTTT.

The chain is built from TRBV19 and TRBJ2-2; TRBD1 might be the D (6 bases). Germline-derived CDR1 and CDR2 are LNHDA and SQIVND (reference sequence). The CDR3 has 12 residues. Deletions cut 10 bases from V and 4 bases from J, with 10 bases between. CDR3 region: CATRGGTGELFF. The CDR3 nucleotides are TGTGCCACTCGAGGGGGCACCGGGGAGCTGTTTTTT.

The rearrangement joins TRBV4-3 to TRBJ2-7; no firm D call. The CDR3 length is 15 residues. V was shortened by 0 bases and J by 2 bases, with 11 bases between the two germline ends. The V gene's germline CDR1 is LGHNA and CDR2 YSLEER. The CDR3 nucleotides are TGCGCCAGCAGCCAAGATGAGGAGAATCCCTACGAGCAGTACTTC. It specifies CASSQDEENPYEQYF.

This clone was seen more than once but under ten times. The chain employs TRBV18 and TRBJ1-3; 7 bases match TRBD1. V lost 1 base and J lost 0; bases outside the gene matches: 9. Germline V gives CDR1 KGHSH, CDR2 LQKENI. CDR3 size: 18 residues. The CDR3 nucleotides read TGTGCCAGCTCACCACAGGGGGCCCGACCAAACTCTGGAAACACCATATATTTT. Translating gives CASSPQGARPNSGNTIYF. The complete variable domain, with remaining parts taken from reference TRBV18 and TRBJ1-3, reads NAGVMQNPRHLVRRRGQEARLRCSPMKGHSHVYWYRQLPEEGLKFMVYLQKENIIDESGMPKERFSAEFPKEGPSILRIQQVVRGDSAAYFCASSPQGARPNSGNTIYFGEGSWLTVV.

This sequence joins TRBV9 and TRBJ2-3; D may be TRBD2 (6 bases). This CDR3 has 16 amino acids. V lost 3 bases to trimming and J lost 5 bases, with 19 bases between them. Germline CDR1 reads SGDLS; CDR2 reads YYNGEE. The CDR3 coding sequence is TGTGCCAGCAGCGCCCAGACTAGTGATTGGGGAGATACGCAGTATTTT. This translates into CASSAQTSDWGDTQYF.

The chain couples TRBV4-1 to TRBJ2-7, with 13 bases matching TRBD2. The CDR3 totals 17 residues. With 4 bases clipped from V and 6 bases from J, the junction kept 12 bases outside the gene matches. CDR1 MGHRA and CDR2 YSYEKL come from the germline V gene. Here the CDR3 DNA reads TGCGCCAGCAGCCCGGGACTAGCGGGAATCCTTATTGGCGAGCAGTACTTC. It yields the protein CASSPGLAGILIGEQYF.

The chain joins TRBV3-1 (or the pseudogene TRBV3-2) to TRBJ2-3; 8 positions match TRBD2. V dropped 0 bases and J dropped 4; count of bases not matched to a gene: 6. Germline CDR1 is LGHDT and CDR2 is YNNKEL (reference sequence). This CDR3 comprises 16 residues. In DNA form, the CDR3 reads TGTGCCAGCAGCCAAGAATGGAGCGGGGGTTCAGATACGCAGTATTTT. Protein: CASSQEWSGGSDTQYF.

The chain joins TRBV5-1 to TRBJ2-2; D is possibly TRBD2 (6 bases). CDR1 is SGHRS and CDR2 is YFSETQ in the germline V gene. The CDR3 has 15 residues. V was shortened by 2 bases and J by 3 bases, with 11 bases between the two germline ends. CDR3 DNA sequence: TGCGCCAGCAGCTTATCCGGGACTGACACCGGGGAGCTGTTTTTT. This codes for CASSLSGTDTGELFF.

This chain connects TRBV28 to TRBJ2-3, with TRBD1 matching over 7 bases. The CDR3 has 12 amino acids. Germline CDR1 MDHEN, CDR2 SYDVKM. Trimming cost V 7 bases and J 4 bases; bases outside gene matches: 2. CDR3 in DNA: TGTGCCAGCAACGACAGGGCAGATACGCAGTATTTT. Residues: CASNDRADTQYF.

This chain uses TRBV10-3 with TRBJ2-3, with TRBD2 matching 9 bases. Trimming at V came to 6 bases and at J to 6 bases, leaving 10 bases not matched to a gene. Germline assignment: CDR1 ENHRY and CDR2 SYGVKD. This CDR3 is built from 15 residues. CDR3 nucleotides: TGTGCCATCAGCGTTAGCGGGGGAGTTCGTGATACGCAGTATTTT. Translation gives CAISVSGGVRDTQYF.

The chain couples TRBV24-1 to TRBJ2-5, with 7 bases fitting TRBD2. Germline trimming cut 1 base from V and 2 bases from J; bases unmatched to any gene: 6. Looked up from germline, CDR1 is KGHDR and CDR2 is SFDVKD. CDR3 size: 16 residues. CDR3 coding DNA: TGTGCCACCAGTGATTTTGGGGCTAGCGGACAAGAGACCCAGTACTTC. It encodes CATSDFGASGQETQYF.

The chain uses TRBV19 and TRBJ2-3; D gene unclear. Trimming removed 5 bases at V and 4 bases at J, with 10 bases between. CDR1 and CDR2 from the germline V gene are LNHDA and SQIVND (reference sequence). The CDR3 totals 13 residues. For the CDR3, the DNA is TGTGCCAGTAGTGCAGGATCCTCAGATACGCAGTATTTT. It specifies CASSAGSSDTQYF.

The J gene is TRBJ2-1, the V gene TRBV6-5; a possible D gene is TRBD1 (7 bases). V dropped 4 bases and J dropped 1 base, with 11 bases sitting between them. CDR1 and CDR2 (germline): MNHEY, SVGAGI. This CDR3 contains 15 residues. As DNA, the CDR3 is TGTGCCAGCAGTTCAGGGGGGCGATCCTACAATGAGCAGTTCTTC. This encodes CASSSGGRSYNEQFF.

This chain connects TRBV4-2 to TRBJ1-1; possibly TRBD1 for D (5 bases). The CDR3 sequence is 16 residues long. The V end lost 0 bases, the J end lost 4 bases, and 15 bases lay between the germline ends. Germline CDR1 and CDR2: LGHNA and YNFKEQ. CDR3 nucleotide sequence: TGTGCCAGCAGCCAAGATAGGGCAGGTAGGGGCACTGAAGCTTTCTTT. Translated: CASSQDRAGRGTEAFF.

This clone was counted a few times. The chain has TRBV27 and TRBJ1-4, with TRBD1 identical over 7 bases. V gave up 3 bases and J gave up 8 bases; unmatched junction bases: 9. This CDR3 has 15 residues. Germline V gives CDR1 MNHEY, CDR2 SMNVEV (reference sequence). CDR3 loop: CASSLRGQPGEKLFF. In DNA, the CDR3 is TGTGCCAGCAGTTTGCGGGGACAGCCGGGGGAAAAACTGTTTTTT.